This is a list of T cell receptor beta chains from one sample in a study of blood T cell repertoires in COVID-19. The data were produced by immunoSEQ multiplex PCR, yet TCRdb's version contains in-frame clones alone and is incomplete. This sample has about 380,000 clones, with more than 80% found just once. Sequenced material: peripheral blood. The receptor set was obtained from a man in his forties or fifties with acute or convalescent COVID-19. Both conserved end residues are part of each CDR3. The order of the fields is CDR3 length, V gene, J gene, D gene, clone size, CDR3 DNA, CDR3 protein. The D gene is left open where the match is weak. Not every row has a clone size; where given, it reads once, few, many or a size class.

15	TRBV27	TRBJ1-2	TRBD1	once	TGTGCCAGCAGTTGGAACGGACAGGGGGCCTATGGCTACACCTTC	CASSWNGQGAYGYTF
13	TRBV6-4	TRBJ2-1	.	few	TGTGCCAGCAGCGAGAGCTCCTACAATGAGCAGTTCTTC	CASSESSYNEQFF
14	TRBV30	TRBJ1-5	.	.	TGTGCCTGGAGTGACGAGGGTGCGACTCAGCCCCAGCATTTT	CAWSDEGATQPQHF
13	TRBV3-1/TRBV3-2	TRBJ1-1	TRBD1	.	TGTGCCAGCAGCCGGGACAGGGGAAGTGAAGCTTTCTTT	CASSRDRGSEAFF
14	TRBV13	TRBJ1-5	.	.	TGTGCCAGCAGCTGGGGCGGAGATAATCAGCCCCAGCATTTT	CASSWGGDNQPQHF
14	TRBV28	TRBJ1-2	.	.	TGTGCCAGCAGTTTGGGATGGGGGCCGAGAAGCTACACCTTC	CASSLGWGPRSYTF
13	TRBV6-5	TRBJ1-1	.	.	TGTGCCAGCATCCCCAGTCTGGACACTGAAGCTTTCTTT	CASIPSLDTEAFF
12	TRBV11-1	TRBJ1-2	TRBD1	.	TGTGCCAGCAGCTCCGAAATTACCGGGACAGCCTTC	CASSSEITGTAF
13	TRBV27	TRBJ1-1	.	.	TGTGCCAGCAGTTTAGGCATGAACACTGAAGCTTTCTTT	CASSLGMNTEAFF
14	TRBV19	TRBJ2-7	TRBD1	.	TGTGCCAGTAGCTGGACAGGGCGAAGATACGAGCAGTACTTC	CASSWTGRRYEQYF
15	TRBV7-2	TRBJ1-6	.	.	TGTGCCAGCAGCTTAGGGCGGGGAATAGTCTCACCCCTCCACTTT	CASSLGRGIVSPLHF
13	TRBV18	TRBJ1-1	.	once	TGTGCCAGCTCATCCGGACATGTCACTGAAGCTTTCTTT	CASSSGHVTEAFF
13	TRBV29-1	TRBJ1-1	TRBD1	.	TGCAGCGTCGGGGACAGGGCCCCCGCTGAAGCTTTCTTT	CSVGDRAPAEAFF
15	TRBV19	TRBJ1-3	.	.	TGTGCCAGTAGTGAACAACAGGGCTCTGGAAACACCATATATTTT	CASSEQQGSGNTIYF
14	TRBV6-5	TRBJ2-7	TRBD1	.	TGTGCCAGCACCATAGGGACAGGGACCTACGAGCAGTACTTC	CASTIGTGTYEQYF
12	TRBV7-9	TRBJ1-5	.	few	TGTGCCAGCAGCTTAGGAGTCCAGCCCCAGCATTTT	CASSLGVQPQHF
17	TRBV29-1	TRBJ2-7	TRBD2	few	TGCAGCGTTGAAACCGGGTCCGCGGGAGGCATCTACTACGAGCAGTACTTC	CSVETGSAGGIYYEQYF
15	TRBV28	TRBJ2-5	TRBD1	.	TGTGCCAGCAGGGTACCGGGACAGGGGGTAGAGACCCAGTACTTC	CASRVPGQGVETQYF
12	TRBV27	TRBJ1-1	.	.	TGTGCCAGCAAGCGATTGAACACTGAAGCTTTCTTT	CASKRLNTEAFF
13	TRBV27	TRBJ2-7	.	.	TGTGCCAGCAGTCTGGGACTTATCTACGAGCAGTACTTC	CASSLGLIYEQYF
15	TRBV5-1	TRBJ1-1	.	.	TGCGCCAGCAGCTTGGCGCAGGGAGGGGTTACTGAAGCTTTCTTT	CASSLAQGGVTEAFF
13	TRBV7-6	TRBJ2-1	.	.	TGTGCCAGCAGCTCAGAAGTGGGGGGAGAGCAGTTCTTC	CASSSEVGGEQFF
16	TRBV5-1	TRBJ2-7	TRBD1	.	TGCGCCAGCAGCCAGCTCCCATCGGGACAGAGCTACGAGCAGTACTTC	CASSQLPSGQSYEQYF
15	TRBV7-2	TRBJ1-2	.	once	TGTGCCAGCAGCTTAATATCTGGCCCCGCGGGCGGCTACACCTTC	CASSLISGPAGGYTF